Listed here are 22 T cell receptor beta chains from one sample, sequenced in a study of cytomegalovirus exposure and HLA in healthy donors. Amplification used 60 Vbeta primers and 13 Jbeta primers. Only in-frame clones appear in the TCRdb table, and some are missing; sequencing was by immunoSEQ multiplex PCR. The profile shows 150,000 or so clones, approximately 80% of them singletons. Sequences were obtained from PBMCs. These receptors originate from a female donor in good health and CMV-seronegative.

Remarks on this clone: Distinct nucleotide sequences in the sample also encode this CDR3. The chain combines TRBV9 with TRBJ2-7; 7 bases align to TRBD2. Trimming removed 0 bases from V and 1 base from J; junction bases left unmatched: 1. This CDR3 comprises 14 residues. The germline V gene encodes CDR1 SGDLS and CDR2 YYNGEE. The CDR3 loop reads CASSVGGSSYEQYF. DNA of the CDR3: TGTGCCAGCAGCGTAGGCGGGAGTTCCTACGAGCAGTACTTC.

The rearrangement uses TRBV30 and TRBJ1-4, with D tentatively TRBD1 (6 bases). CDR3 length: 13 amino acids. Trimming shortened V by 1 base and J by 8 bases, and 11 bases separated the two germline ends. The V gene's germline CDR1 is GTSNPN and CDR2 SVGIG (reference sequence). The CDR3 sequence: CAWSARTVEKLFF. DNA for the CDR3: TGTGCCTGGAGTGCCCGGACAGTAGAAAAACTGTTTTTT.

The chain joins TRBV5-1 to TRBJ2-7; D might be TRBD1 (6 bases). The V gene's germline CDR1 is SGHRS and CDR2 YFSETQ. The CDR3 consists of 15 residues. V lost 5 bases, J lost 3 bases, and 18 bases lay in between. CDR3 sequence (DNA): TGCGCCAGCAGTCAAGGACAGACTCTACTCTACGAGCAGTACTTC. Translation gives CASSQGQTLLYEQYF.

The J gene is TRBJ1-1, the V gene TRBV28; 10 bases line up with TRBD1. V shed 4 bases, J shed 5 bases, and the junction held 10 bases outside the gene matches. The CDR3 is 16 residues long. CDR1 and CDR2 from the germline V gene are MDHEN and SYDVKM. CDR3 bases: TGTGCCAGCAGTTCCCCGTTGGGACAGGGGATTACTGAAGCTTTCTTT. As protein: CASSSPLGQGITEAFF.

This chain joins TRBV19 and TRBJ1-1; D may be TRBD1 (6 bases). V lost 8 bases and J 1 base, leaving 11 bases between the germline ends. Germline-derived CDR1 and CDR2 are LNHDA and SQIVND (reference sequence). This CDR3 comprises 13 residues. The CDR3 DNA reads as TGTGCCAGTGGACAGCAATGGAACACTGAAGCTTTCTTT. Protein sequence: CASGQQWNTEAFF.

The chain is built from TRBV14 and TRBJ1-1; no clear D. This CDR3 spans 12 amino acids. With 0 bases removed from V and 8 bases from J, the gap between germline ends came to 7 bases. Looked up from germline, CDR1 is SGHDN and CDR2 is FVKESK. The CDR3 coding sequence is TGTGCCAGCAGCCAAGATGTAGCCGAAGCTTTCTTT. Amino acids: CASSQDVAEAFF.

This clone was found a few times. CDR3 DNA: TGTGCCTGGACGGAGAAGAGCAATCAGCCCCAGCATTTT. Translated, it gives CAWTEKSNQPQHF. The J gene is TRBJ1-5, the V gene TRBV30, with D uncertain. Germline CDR1 is GTSNPN and CDR2 is SVGIG (reference sequence). The CDR3 is 13 amino acids. V was trimmed by 4 bases and J by 1 base, leaving 8 bases between them.

V is TRBV4-2 and J is TRBJ2-5; TRBD2 might be the D (6 bases). Trimming removed 4 bases from V and 1 base from J, with 7 bases in between. This CDR3 region has 13 residues. Looked up from germline, CDR1 is LGHNA and CDR2 is YNFKEQ. In nucleotides, the CDR3 is TGTGCCAGCAGCCGGCGGGGCCAAGAGACCCAGTACTTC. This sequence encodes CASSRRGQETQYF.

This sequence joins TRBV28 and TRBJ2-3; TRBD2 aligns across 7 bases. Per the germline V gene, CDR1 is MDHEN and CDR2 is SYDVKM. The CDR3 extends over 15 amino acids. V dropped 3 bases and J dropped 2; count of bases not matched to a gene: 5. CDR3 nucleotides: TGTGCCAGCAGTTTTCGAGCGGGAATCACAGATACGCAGTATTTT. The encoded protein is CASSFRAGITDTQYF.

This clone appeared once. This chain links TRBV5-4 with TRBJ2-1, with TRBD2 identical over 8 bases. The CDR3 extends over 16 amino acids. Trimming at V came to 5 bases and at J to 1 base, leaving 8 bases not matched to a gene. Germline lookup yields CDR1 SGHNT and CDR2 YYREEE (reference sequence). CDR3 sequence: CASRSASGPSYNEQFF. The CDR3 DNA sequence: TGTGCCAGCAGGAGTGCTAGCGGGCCTTCCTACAATGAGCAGTTCTTC.

This chain connects TRBV5-1 to TRBJ2-1, with TRBD2 matching 12 bases. V lost 1 base, J lost 7 bases, and 3 bases stayed unmatched. Germline V gives CDR1 SGHRS, CDR2 YFSETQ. The CDR3 runs to 15 residues. CDR3 amino acids: CASSLLAGGGNEQFF. The CDR3 DNA reads as TGCGCCAGCAGCTTGCTAGCGGGAGGGGGGAATGAGCAGTTCTTC.

The V and J genes are TRBV19 and TRBJ1-5; D gene ambiguous. The V gene's germline CDR1 is LNHDA and CDR2 SQIVND (reference sequence). The CDR3 covers 13 residues. Trimming stripped 6 bases from V and 4 bases from J, with 10 bases between. CDR3 region: CASRTDFNQPQHF. For the CDR3, the DNA is TGTGCCAGTAGGACGGACTTTAATCAGCCCCAGCATTTT. Full variable domain (missing parts from reference TRBV19 and TRBJ1-5): DGGITQSPKYLFRKEGQNVTLSCEQNLNHDAMYWYRQDPGQGLRLIYYSQIVNDFQKGDIAEGYSVSREKKESFPLTVTSAQKNPTAFYLCASRTDFNQPQHFGDGTRLSIL.

The chain joins TRBV7-2 to TRBJ1-3; D is ambiguous. This CDR3 is built from 15 residues. V lost 4 bases and J 0 bases, leaving 10 bases between the germline ends. Germline-derived CDR1 and CDR2 are SGHTA and FQGNSA. The CDR3 bases are TGTGCCAGCAGCTCACCACAAGACTCTGGAAACACCATATATTTT. Encoded protein: CASSSPQDSGNTIYF.

The chain recombines TRBV2 with TRBJ2-3; TRBD2 matches at 9 bases. Germline trimming cut 3 bases from V and 3 bases from J; bases unmatched to any gene: 7. This CDR3 region has 16 residues. The germline gives CDR1 SNHLY, CDR2 FYNNEI. CDR3 DNA sequence: TGTGCCAGCAGTGAGTGGCGGGGGGGAGCAACAGATACGCAGTATTTT. Protein: CASSEWRGGATDTQYF.

CDR3 sequence reads: CASSFGLAGGYTF. CDR3 coding DNA: TGTGCCAGCAGCTTCGGACTCGCCGGGGGCTACACCTTC. V usage is TRBV5-6 and J usage is TRBJ1-2, with D hard to call. This CDR3 contains 13 residues. The V gene's germline CDR1 is SGHDT and CDR2 YYEEEE. The ends were cut back, 2 bases at V and 8 bases at J, with 13 bases in the middle.

About this clone: The junction does not match germline at one end; this may be a read error. The rearrangement joins TRBV4-1 to TRBJ1-1, with TRBD1 identical over 12 bases. The CDR3 has 17 residues. Germline V gene sequence: CDR1 MGHRA, CDR2 YSYEKL. CDR3 DNA sequence: TGCGCCAGCAACCAAGAAAGTCAGGGACAGGGGGCTACTGAAGCTTTCTTT. This sequence encodes CASNQESQGQGATEAFF.

The V call is TRBV5-1, the J call TRBJ2-1; perhaps TRBD2 as D (6 bases). CDR1 is SGHRS and CDR2 is YFSETQ in the germline V gene. The V end was cut by 1 base, the J end by 7 bases, with 18 bases between. This CDR3 comprises 16 residues. CDR3 residues: CASSLLAGLGGNEQFF. For the CDR3, the DNA is TGCGCCAGCAGCTTGCTTGCGGGCCTCGGAGGGAATGAGCAGTTCTTC.

The rearrangement links TRBV11-2 to TRBJ2-3; D gene unclear. Germline V lookup: CDR1 SGHAT, CDR2 FQNNGV. This CDR3 comprises 11 residues. The ends were cut back, 3 bases at V and 6 bases at J, with 4 bases in the middle. CDR3 coding DNA: TGTGCCAGCAGCTTCATGGATACGCAGTATTTT. The encoded protein is CASSFMDTQYF.

This clone has more than one count but fewer than ten. The gene calls are TRBV6-5 and TRBJ1-2; 7 bases match TRBD1. The CDR3 covers 15 residues. The V gene end was trimmed by 1 base and the J gene end by 3 bases; junction bases not matched to a gene: 5. Germline CDR1 reads MNHEY; CDR2 reads SVGAGI. CDR3 in DNA: TGTGCCAGCAGTTACTTAACAGGGGCGGACTATGGCTACACCTTC. This encodes CASSYLTGADYGYTF.

CDR3 DNA sequence: TGCAGCGTTGCCAGGGCAGTAGAGACCCAGTACTTC. This sequence encodes CSVARAVETQYF. The chain links TRBV29-1 to TRBJ2-5, with a possible D match to TRBD1 (5 bases). Germline CDR1 SQVTM, CDR2 ANQGSEA. V was cut by 4 bases and J by 4 bases, with 10 bases left in between. This CDR3 comprises 12 residues.

The chain carries TRBV11-3 and TRBJ2-2; 14 nucleotides match TRBD2. CDR3 length equals 16 residues. Per the germline V gene, CDR1 is SGHNT and CDR2 is YENEEA. The junction had 3 bases not matched to a gene; V was cut back by 5 bases and J by 4 bases. The CDR3 protein is CASSPGLAGVTGELFF. For the CDR3, the DNA is TGTGCCAGCAGCCCGGGACTAGCGGGAGTCACCGGGGAGCTGTTTTTT.

The chain uses TRBV4-1 and TRBJ2-7, with TRBD1 matching 9 bases. This CDR3 has 16 residues. Looked up from germline, CDR1 is MGHRA and CDR2 is YSYEKL. The J segment lost 4 bases and the V segment lost 2 bases, leaving 9 bases of the junction unmatched. The CDR3 here is CASSQIAQGARYEQYF. CDR3 DNA: TGCGCCAGCAGCCAAATAGCACAGGGGGCGCGGTACGAGCAGTACTTC.